Below are 9 T cell receptor beta chains sequenced from a single sample in a study of cytomegalovirus exposure and HLA in healthy donors. 13 Jbeta primers and 60 Vbeta primers were used for the PCR. Measured with immunoSEQ multiplex PCR; TCRdb has only the in-frame clones, and not every one. This sample's table reports under 45,000 clones. Sequencing used PBMCs. These receptors came from a male donor in good health and CMV-seronegative.

The chain uses TRBV2 and TRBJ1-4, with 7 bases aligning to TRBD1. The germline CDR1 and CDR2 sequences are SNHLY and FYNNEI. CDR3 length: 13 residues. Trimming removed 7 bases from V and 6 bases from J; junction bases left unmatched: 5. In DNA, the CDR3 is TGTGCCAGCAAAGGGACAGCCTATGAAAAACTGTTTTTT. This encodes CASKGTAYEKLFF.

The chain links TRBV4-1 to TRBJ2-5, with TRBD2 identical over 10 bases. Losses at the gene ends were 0 bases for V and 5 bases for J; bases not matched to a gene: 6. The V gene's germline CDR1 is MGHRA and CDR2 YSYEKL. The CDR3 runs to 16 residues. CDR3 residues: CASSQDSGGASETQYF. The CDR3 DNA reads TGCGCCAGCAGCCAAGACAGCGGGGGGGCCTCGGAGACCCAGTACTTC.

The chain carries TRBV5-1 and TRBJ2-3, with 12 nucleotides matching TRBD1. This CDR3 has 16 amino acids. CDR1 SGHRS and CDR2 YFSETQ come from the germline V gene. J was trimmed by 2 bases and V by 5 bases; bases with no gene match: 6. The CDR3 nucleotides are TGCGCCAGCAGGTCCGGGACAGGGGGCCTCACAGATACGCAGTATTTT. It specifies CASRSGTGGLTDTQYF.

The rearrangement uses TRBV5-1 and TRBJ2-1; 11 nucleotides align to TRBD2. CDR1 and CDR2 (germline): SGHRS, YFSETQ. This CDR3 has 15 amino acids. V lost 4 bases and J lost 8; bases outside the gene matches: 8. CDR3: CASSHGETSGDEQFF. The CDR3 DNA is TGCGCCAGCAGCCATGGGGAGACTAGCGGGGATGAGCAGTTCTTC.

The chain links TRBV10-2 to TRBJ2-7; D may be TRBD1 (5 bases). Per the germline V gene, CDR1 is WSHSY and CDR2 is SAAADI. V was shortened by 3 bases and J by 4 bases, with 10 bases between the two germline ends. This CDR3 comprises 13 residues. CDR3 region: CASSEGRVYEQYF. The CDR3 nucleotides read TGCGCCAGCAGTGAAGGCAGGGTTTACGAGCAGTACTTC.

V is TRBV5-8 and J is TRBJ1-1, with TRBD1 as a possible D gene (6 bases). This CDR3 is 13 amino acids long. Germline loops: CDR1 SGHTS, CDR2 YDEGEE. Between the trimmed V and J ends, which lost 5 bases and 5 bases, there was a span of 13 bases. CDR3 nucleotide sequence: TGTGCCAGCAGTTATACCAGGGGAACTGAAGCTTTCTTT. The encoded protein is CASSYTRGTEAFF.

This chain connects TRBV2 to TRBJ1-1; D is undetermined. Per the germline V gene, CDR1 is SNHLY and CDR2 is FYNNEI. With 8 bases removed from V and 1 base from J, the gap between germline ends came to 20 bases. The CDR3 covers 16 residues. This CDR3 reads CASVGRPRVANTEAFF. As DNA, the CDR3 is TGTGCCAGCGTCGGGAGGCCCCGGGTAGCGAACACTGAAGCTTTCTTT.

J is TRBJ1-4 and V is TRBV5-1, with 8 bases lining up with TRBD1. CDR1 SGHRS and CDR2 YFSETQ come from the germline V gene. V was clipped by 4 bases and J by 8 bases; unmatched bases: 13. This CDR3 has 16 amino acids. CDR3 nucleotides: TGCGCCAGCAGCCCCGAGCCGGGACAGGTGGGGGAAAAACTGTTTTTT. It is translated as CASSPEPGQVGEKLFF.

V and J are TRBV7-6 and TRBJ1-1; maybe TRBD1 (5 bases). Germline-derived CDR1 and CDR2 are SGHVS and FNYEAQ. The CDR3 length is 15 residues. The ends were cut back, 4 bases at V and 2 bases at J, with 14 bases in the middle. The chain's CDR3 is CASSSRLGGNTEAFF. CDR3 bases: TGTGCCAGCAGCTCAAGGCTCGGGGGAAACACTGAAGCTTTCTTT. Full variable domain (rest looked up from reference TRBV7-6 and TRBJ1-1): GAGVSQSPRYKVTKRGQDVALRCDPISGHVSLYWYRQALGQGPEFLTYFNYEAQQDKSGLPNDRFSAERPEGSISTLTIQRTEQRDSAMYRCASSSRLGGNTEAFFGQGTRLTVV.